One sample yielded the 15 T cell receptor beta chains listed below, sequenced in a study of blood T cell repertoires in COVID-19. Assay used: immunoSEQ multiplex PCR; TCRdb lists only in-frame clones, some missing. Altogether 50,000 to 75,000 clones are present, about 78% being singletons, with the ten largest covering 20% to 25%. Input material: peripheral blood. These TCRs come from a man older than 75 with active or convalescent COVID-19.

V gene TRBV4-1 combines with J gene TRBJ2-5, with D unresolved. The CDR3 spans 15 residues. Germline CDR1 reads MGHRA; CDR2 reads YSYEKL. Between the trimmed V and J ends, which lost 0 bases and 2 bases, there was a span of 10 bases. The CDR3 region is CASSQDGADQETQYF. DNA of the CDR3: TGCGCCAGCAGCCAAGATGGCGCGGATCAAGAGACCCAGTACTTC.

V is TRBV2 and J is TRBJ2-5; D is unresolved. The CDR3 consists of 13 residues. Germline CDR1 is SNHLY and CDR2 is FYNNEI. V lost 3 bases, J lost 2 bases, and 7 bases lay in between. The CDR3 is CASSDDKQETQYF. The DNA for the CDR3 is TGTGCCAGCAGTGATGACAAACAAGAGACCCAGTACTTC. Drawing the rest from reference TRBV2 and TRBJ2-5, the complete variable domain is EPEVTQTPSHQVTQMGQEVILRCVPISNHLYFYWYRQILGQKVEFLVSFYNNEISEKSEIFDDQFSVERPDGSNFTLKIRSTKLEDSAMYFCASSDDKQETQYFGPGTRLLVL.

V is TRBV28 and J is TRBJ2-7; TRBD1 agrees at 7 bases. Losses at the gene ends were 5 bases for V and 3 bases for J; bases not matched to a gene: 10. The CDR3 is 15 residues long. Looked up from germline, CDR1 is MDHEN and CDR2 is SYDVKM. CDR3 loop: CASSPPGQTLYEQYF. As DNA, the CDR3 is TGTGCCAGCAGTCCGCCGGGACAGACACTCTACGAGCAGTACTTC.

This chain connects TRBV11-3 to TRBJ2-3, with D tentatively TRBD1 (5 bases). The CDR3 spans 13 residues. V was cut by 5 bases and J by 5 bases, with 11 bases left in between. Germline CDR1 is SGHNT and CDR2 is YENEEA. In DNA, the CDR3 is TGTGCCAGCAGCGCCAGGGTGGGAGATACGCAGTATTTT. This gives the protein CASSARVGDTQYF.

The chain couples TRBV27 to TRBJ2-7; D is possibly TRBD2 (6 bases). Germline V gene lookup returns CDR1 MNHEY and CDR2 SMNVEV (reference sequence). The CDR3 loop spans 15 amino acids. Trimming stripped 4 bases from V and 2 bases from J, with 15 bases between. CDR3 region: CASSYNPGDAYEQYF. As DNA, the CDR3 is TGTGCCAGCAGTTACAATCCGGGGGACGCCTACGAGCAGTACTTC.

This rearrangement joins TRBV30 to TRBJ1-6, with D possibly matching TRBD1 (6 bases). V lost 2 bases and J 10 bases, leaving 12 bases between the germline ends. This CDR3 has 13 amino acids. CDR1 is GTSNPN and CDR2 is SVGIG in the germline V gene (reference sequence). CDR3 protein: CAWSRGGESPLHF. The CDR3 DNA reads as TGTGCCTGGAGTAGAGGGGGAGAATCACCCCTCCACTTT.

This clone occurred a few times. The chain has TRBV27 and TRBJ1-2; 8 bases line up with TRBD1. The CDR3 is made up of 13 amino acids. CDR1 and CDR2 from the germline V gene are MNHEY and SMNVEV (reference sequence). Trimming took 9 bases from V and 3 from J; bases not matched to a gene: 6. The CDR3 sequence: CASGQGHHYGYTF. CDR3 DNA: TGTGCCAGTGGACAGGGCCACCACTATGGCTACACCTTC.

The chain uses TRBV19 and TRBJ1-2; 9 nucleotides line up with TRBD1. Looked up from germline, CDR1 is LNHDA and CDR2 is SQIVND (reference sequence). V trimming: 6 bases; J trimming: 6 bases; junction bases outside the gene matches: 5. This CDR3 has 13 amino acids. CDR3 loop: CASSPTGGNGYTF. The DNA for the CDR3 is TGTGCCAGTAGCCCGACAGGGGGTAATGGCTACACCTTC.

The V gene is TRBV19, the J gene TRBJ1-2; 11 bases agree with TRBD1. V lost 3 bases, J lost 3 bases, and 18 bases stayed unmatched. Germline V gene sequence: CDR1 LNHDA, CDR2 SQIVND (reference sequence). The CDR3 sequence is 20 residues long. CDR3 in DNA: TGTGCCAGTAGTATCCGTCGTGGGAATCGTGGGGACAGGGGGGACTATGGCTACACCTTC. Encoded protein: CASSIRRGNRGDRGDYGYTF.

This chain links TRBV11-2 with TRBJ1-1; D is uncertain. The CDR3 loop spans 15 amino acids. Germline lookup yields CDR1 SGHAT and CDR2 FQNNGV. V lost 4 bases and J 3 bases, leaving 15 bases between the germline ends. The CDR3 bases are TGTGCCAGCAGCTCACGTAGCAGCTCGTACACTGAAGCTTTCTTT. Its protein is CASSSRSSSYTEAFF.

The chain couples TRBV2 to TRBJ2-2, with D maybe TRBD1 (5 bases). This CDR3 is 14 amino acids long. V was pared by 1 base and J by 3 bases, with 6 bases between. Germline CDR1 reads SNHLY; CDR2 reads FYNNEI. For the CDR3, the DNA is TGTGCCAGCAGTGAAGGCAGGGACACCGGGGAGCTGTTTTTT. This encodes CASSEGRDTGELFF.

By share, this clone ranks as large. V usage is TRBV29-1 and J usage is TRBJ1-1, with unresolved D. The CDR3 contains 14 residues. Germline V gene data show CDR1 as SQVTM and CDR2 as ANQGSEA. The ends were cut back, 4 bases at V and 3 bases at J, with 15 bases in the middle. CDR3 loop: CSVAVGSTDTEAFF. CDR3 in DNA: TGCAGCGTTGCGGTAGGCAGTACAGACACTGAAGCTTTCTTT.

The rearrangement links TRBV28 to TRBJ2-4; the D gene is possibly TRBD2 (7 bases). The CDR3 spans 15 residues. Trimming stripped 6 bases from V and 2 bases from J, with 14 bases between. The germline CDR1 and CDR2 sequences are MDHEN and SYDVKM. The CDR3 here is CASRSGGASKNIQYF. In DNA, the CDR3 is TGTGCCAGCAGGTCGGGGGGCGCATCCAAAAACATTCAGTACTTC.

The chain employs TRBV6-5 and TRBJ2-7; 11 bases are shared with TRBD1. Germline CDR1 is MNHEY and CDR2 is SVGAGI. This CDR3 region has 15 residues. Losses at the gene ends were 6 bases for V and 5 bases for J; bases not matched to a gene: 9. This CDR3 is CASSSPGQGVHEQYF. The CDR3 DNA is TGTGCCAGCAGCTCACCGGGACAGGGGGTTCACGAGCAGTACTTC.

The chain is built from TRBV5-4 and TRBJ2-3, with a possible D match to TRBD2 (5 bases). Germline V gene sequence: CDR1 SGHNT, CDR2 YYREEE (reference sequence). The CDR3 runs 12 residues. Trimming removed 4 bases at V and 4 bases at J, with 7 bases between. The CDR3 region is CASSGAADTQYF. Written as DNA, the CDR3 is TGTGCCAGCAGCGGAGCGGCAGATACGCAGTATTTT.